The rows below give T cell receptor beta chains drawn from one sample of a study of T cell responses to AZD1222 COVID-19 vaccine. Data came from immunoSEQ multiplex PCR; TCRdb stores just in-frame clones and leaves some out. This sample has 100,000 or so clones, with about nine tenths found just once. Sequenced here: peripheral blood, sampled on day 0 of AZD1222 vaccination. These receptor sequences come from an adult in good health. Each CDR3 is given with its conserved first and last residue. Each record gives: D gene, V gene, CDR3 length, J gene, clone size, CDR3 protein, CDR3 DNA. D genes are given only for firm matches. The listing skips clone size in some rows; elsewhere it reads once, few, many or a size class.

d_gene: .
v_gene: TRBV28
len: 17
j_gene: TRBJ1-1
abundance: .
CDR3aa: CASSSPAIGAGDTEAFF
CDR3nt: TGTGCCAGCAGCTCACCCGCCATCGGGGCGGGAGACACTGAAGCTTTCTTT

d_gene: .
v_gene: TRBV5-1
len: 14
j_gene: TRBJ1-6
abundance: .
CDR3aa: CASSLRENNSPLHF
CDR3nt: TGCGCCAGCAGCTTACGGGAAAATAATTCACCCCTCCACTTT

d_gene: .
v_gene: TRBV5-4
len: 14
j_gene: TRBJ2-1
abundance: .
CDR3aa: CASSFGQPYNEQFF
CDR3nt: TGTGCCAGCAGCTTTGGACAGCCCTACAATGAGCAGTTCTTC

d_gene: .
v_gene: TRBV29-1
len: 17
j_gene: TRBJ1-2
abundance: .
CDR3aa: CSVEDLGGAAGYYGYTF
CDR3nt: TGCAGCGTTGAAGATCTTGGGGGGGCCGCCGGATATTATGGCTACACCTTC

d_gene: .
v_gene: TRBV11-2
len: 14
j_gene: TRBJ1-6
abundance: .
CDR3aa: CASSLGAPNSPLHF
CDR3nt: TGTGCCAGCAGCTTAGGGGCCCCCAATTCACCCCTCCACTTT

d_gene: .
v_gene: TRBV27
len: 14
j_gene: TRBJ1-4
abundance: .
CDR3aa: CASSLLGGSEKLFF
CDR3nt: TGTGCCAGCAGTTTATTGGGGGGCTCTGAAAAACTGTTTTTT

d_gene: TRBD1
v_gene: TRBV5-8
len: 13
j_gene: TRBJ1-6
abundance: once
CDR3aa: CASSGQANSPLHF
CDR3nt: TGTGCCAGCAGCGGACAGGCCAATTCACCCCTCCACTTT

d_gene: .
v_gene: TRBV19
len: 14
j_gene: TRBJ1-4
abundance: .
CDR3aa: CASSRRDSNEKLFF
CDR3nt: TGTGCCAGTAGCCGTCGGGACTCTAATGAAAAACTGTTTTTT

d_gene: .
v_gene: TRBV28
len: 16
j_gene: TRBJ1-5
abundance: .
CDR3aa: CASRHPQVDSNQPQHF
CDR3nt: TGTGCCAGCAGACACCCACAGGTGGATAGCAATCAGCCCCAGCATTTT

d_gene: .
v_gene: TRBV25-1
len: 15
j_gene: TRBJ2-7
abundance: once
CDR3aa: CASSRRGGPGYEQYF
CDR3nt: TGTGCCAGCAGTCGCCGGGGAGGTCCCGGCTACGAGCAGTACTTC

d_gene: .
v_gene: TRBV19
len: 13
j_gene: TRBJ1-1
abundance: .
CDR3aa: CASSIVGVTEAFF
CDR3nt: TGTGCCAGTAGTATAGTAGGGGTTACTGAAGCTTTCTTT

d_gene: TRBD2
v_gene: TRBV27
len: 16
j_gene: TRBJ2-6
abundance: once
CDR3aa: CATSGTSGVGANVLTF
CDR3nt: TGTGCCACCTCAGGGACTAGCGGGGTTGGGGCCAACGTCCTGACTTTC

d_gene: TRBD1
v_gene: TRBV5-1
len: 14
j_gene: TRBJ1-5
abundance: .
CDR3aa: CASSLGTGDQPQHF
CDR3nt: TGCGCCAGCAGCTTGGGGACAGGGGATCAGCCCCAGCATTTT

d_gene: .
v_gene: TRBV6-6
len: 18
j_gene: TRBJ1-2
abundance: .
CDR3aa: CASSPLGGERPELYGYTF
CDR3nt: TGTGCCAGCAGTCCCCTGGGGGGGGAGCGCCCCGAACTCTATGGCTACACCTTC

d_gene: .
v_gene: TRBV4-1
len: 13
j_gene: TRBJ2-7
abundance: .
CDR3aa: CASSQATLGEQYF
CDR3nt: TGCGCCAGCAGCCAAGCGACACTCGGCGAGCAGTACTTC

d_gene: .
v_gene: TRBV2
len: 14
j_gene: TRBJ1-4
abundance: .
CDR3aa: CASRVQGFNEKLFF
CDR3nt: TGTGCCAGCAGAGTACAGGGTTTTAATGAAAAACTGTTTTTT

d_gene: .
v_gene: TRBV28
len: 13
j_gene: TRBJ2-4
abundance: few
CDR3aa: CASSFMMGTDRYF
CDR3nt: TGTGCCAGCAGTTTCATGATGGGGACCGATCGGTACTTC

d_gene: .
v_gene: TRBV6-5
len: 15
j_gene: TRBJ2-7
abundance: .
CDR3aa: CASSYSGQQGLEQYF
CDR3nt: TGTGCCAGCAGTTACTCCGGACAGCAGGGATTGGAGCAGTACTTC

d_gene: TRBD1
v_gene: TRBV27
len: 14
j_gene: TRBJ1-1
abundance: .
CDR3aa: CASSIDRGDTEAFF
CDR3nt: TGTGCCAGCAGTATTGACAGGGGTGACACTGAAGCTTTCTTT

d_gene: TRBD1
v_gene: TRBV2
len: 14
j_gene: TRBJ1-4
abundance: once
CDR3aa: CASRVGQGLEKLFF
CDR3nt: TGTGCCAGCAGGGTGGGACAGGGCCTTGAAAAACTGTTTTTT

d_gene: .
v_gene: TRBV30
len: 13
j_gene: TRBJ1-5
abundance: .
CDR3aa: CAWSEGPNQPQHF
CDR3nt: TGTGCCTGGAGTGAAGGGCCCAATCAGCCCCAGCATTTT

d_gene: .
v_gene: TRBV28
len: 14
j_gene: TRBJ1-2
abundance: .
CDR3aa: CASNRPGAGYGYTF
CDR3nt: TGTGCCAGCAATCGCCCGGGGGCTGGCTATGGCTACACCTTC

d_gene: .
v_gene: TRBV7-6
len: 16
j_gene: TRBJ1-6
abundance: .
CDR3aa: CASSPSRARGNSPLHF
CDR3nt: TGTGCCAGCAGCCCCTCCCGGGCGCGCGGAAATTCACCCCTCCACTTT

d_gene: TRBD1
v_gene: TRBV28
len: 15
j_gene: TRBJ1-5
abundance: .
CDR3aa: CASSLVTGPGQPQHF
CDR3nt: TGTGCCAGCAGTTTAGTGACAGGGCCGGGACAGCCCCAGCATTTT

d_gene: .
v_gene: TRBV27
len: 15
j_gene: TRBJ2-1
abundance: .
CDR3aa: CASSLSQGRGNEQFF
CDR3nt: TGTGCCAGCAGTTTATCGCAGGGGAGAGGTAATGAGCAGTTCTTC

d_gene: TRBD1
v_gene: TRBV27
len: 13
j_gene: TRBJ1-5
abundance: .
CDR3aa: CASSWDRGQPQHF
CDR3nt: TGTGCCAGCAGTTGGGACAGGGGGCAGCCCCAGCATTTT

d_gene: .
v_gene: TRBV11-2
len: 13
j_gene: TRBJ2-2
abundance: .
CDR3aa: CASSLAPTGELFF
CDR3nt: TGTGCCAGCAGCTTAGCCCCCACCGGGGAGCTGTTTTTT

d_gene: TRBD2
v_gene: TRBV4-1
len: 15
j_gene: TRBJ2-1
abundance: .
CDR3aa: CASRGGLAGSNEQFF
CDR3nt: TGCGCCAGCAGGGGGGGACTAGCGGGGAGTAATGAGCAGTTCTTC

d_gene: TRBD1
v_gene: TRBV5-6
len: 15
j_gene: TRBJ1-1
abundance: .
CDR3aa: CASRITGALNTEAFF
CDR3nt: TGTGCCAGCAGGATAACAGGGGCCTTGAACACTGAAGCTTTCTTT

d_gene: .
v_gene: TRBV4-1
len: 14
j_gene: TRBJ2-3
abundance: .
CDR3aa: CASSQEGILDTQYF
CDR3nt: TGCGCCAGCAGCCAAGAAGGAATTCTAGATACGCAGTATTTT

d_gene: .
v_gene: TRBV28
len: 14
j_gene: TRBJ2-7
abundance: .
CDR3aa: CASSLSSGPYEQYF
CDR3nt: TGTGCCAGCAGTTTATCTTCAGGGCCCTACGAGCAGTACTTC

d_gene: .
v_gene: TRBV9
len: 15
j_gene: TRBJ2-3
abundance: .
CDR3aa: CASSVDGIPTDTQYF
CDR3nt: TGTGCCAGCAGCGTAGACGGGATTCCCACAGATACGCAGTATTTT

d_gene: TRBD1
v_gene: TRBV27
len: 13
j_gene: TRBJ2-4
abundance: .
CDR3aa: CASSFDRGGIQYF
CDR3nt: TGTGCCAGCAGTTTTGACAGGGGGGGAATTCAGTACTTC

d_gene: .
v_gene: TRBV2
len: 13
j_gene: TRBJ2-5
abundance: .
CDR3aa: CASSPIAEETQYF
CDR3nt: TGTGCCAGCAGCCCGATAGCGGAAGAGACCCAGTACTTC

d_gene: .
v_gene: TRBV4-1
len: 14
j_gene: TRBJ1-2
abundance: .
CDR3aa: CASSPRTTGDGYTF
CDR3nt: TGCGCCAGCAGCCCGAGGACAACGGGGGATGGCTACACCTTC

d_gene: .
v_gene: TRBV11-2
len: 13
j_gene: TRBJ1-5
abundance: .
CDR3aa: CASSPWSNQPQHF
CDR3nt: TGTGCCAGCAGCCCCTGGAGCAATCAGCCCCAGCATTTT

d_gene: TRBD1
v_gene: TRBV19
len: 14
j_gene: TRBJ2-7
abundance: .
CDR3aa: CASSPLDREDEQYF
CDR3nt: TGTGCCAGTAGCCCCTTAGACAGGGAAGATGAGCAGTACTTC

d_gene: .
v_gene: TRBV5-6
len: 17
j_gene: TRBJ1-4
abundance: .
CDR3aa: CASSTLPERNSHEKLFF
CDR3nt: TGTGCCAGCAGCACCCTGCCAGAGCGGAATTCCCATGAAAAACTGTTTTTT

d_gene: .
v_gene: TRBV7-2
len: 13
j_gene: TRBJ1-6
abundance: .
CDR3aa: CASSSARDSPLHF
CDR3nt: TGTGCCAGCAGCTCTGCTCGGGATTCACCCCTCCACTTT

d_gene: .
v_gene: TRBV27
len: 15
j_gene: TRBJ2-7
abundance: few
CDR3aa: CASRERTGIPYEQYF
CDR3nt: TGTGCCAGCAGGGAGCGGACGGGGATCCCCTACGAGCAGTACTTC

d_gene: TRBD2
v_gene: TRBV10-3
len: 13
j_gene: TRBJ2-1
abundance: .
CDR3aa: CAISPSGFNEQFF
CDR3nt: TGTGCCATCAGCCCTAGCGGGTTCAATGAGCAGTTCTTC

d_gene: .
v_gene: TRBV2
len: 14
j_gene: TRBJ1-2
abundance: .
CDR3aa: CASSVGFRGFGYTF
CDR3nt: TGTGCCAGCAGTGTCGGATTCAGGGGATTTGGCTACACCTTC

d_gene: .
v_gene: TRBV29-1
len: 12
j_gene: TRBJ1-1
abundance: once
CDR3aa: CSVVRYGSEAFF
CDR3nt: TGCAGCGTTGTACGGTATGGGAGTGAAGCTTTCTTT

d_gene: .
v_gene: TRBV19
len: 14
j_gene: TRBJ1-2
abundance: .
CDR3aa: CASTGRRQNYGYTF
CDR3nt: TGTGCCAGTACAGGACGGCGGCAGAACTATGGCTACACCTTC

d_gene: .
v_gene: TRBV16
len: 15
j_gene: TRBJ1-4
abundance: .
CDR3aa: CASSPTGTPFGKLFF
CDR3nt: TGTGCCAGCAGCCCTACCGGGACTCCCTTCGGAAAACTGTTTTTT

d_gene: .
v_gene: TRBV28
len: 11
j_gene: TRBJ1-1
abundance: .
CDR3aa: CASSFQVEAFF
CDR3nt: TGTGCCAGCAGTTTTCAGGTTGAAGCTTTCTTT

d_gene: .
v_gene: TRBV7-9
len: 15
j_gene: TRBJ2-3
abundance: .
CDR3aa: CASTLRGGATDTQYF
CDR3nt: TGTGCCAGCACCCTCCGGGGCGGGGCCACAGATACGCAGTATTTT

d_gene: TRBD1
v_gene: TRBV10-3
len: 16
j_gene: TRBJ1-6
abundance: .
CDR3aa: CAISEGQGFRNSPLHF
CDR3nt: TGTGCCATCAGTGAGGGACAGGGGTTTAGAAATTCACCCCTCCACTTT

d_gene: .
v_gene: TRBV2
len: 15
j_gene: TRBJ2-2
abundance: .
CDR3aa: CASSVEGRNTGELFF
CDR3nt: TGTGCCAGCAGTGTGGAGGGGCGTAACACCGGGGAGCTGTTTTTT

d_gene: .
v_gene: TRBV24-1
len: 15
j_gene: TRBJ2-2
abundance: .
CDR3aa: CATSVMGLNTGELFF
CDR3nt: TGTGCCACCAGTGTTATGGGACTGAACACCGGGGAGCTGTTTTTT

d_gene: .
v_gene: TRBV5-1
len: 14
j_gene: TRBJ2-7
abundance: few
CDR3aa: CASSVGTKPYEQYF
CDR3nt: TGCGCCAGCAGCGTAGGGACAAAACCTTACGAGCAGTACTTC

d_gene: .
v_gene: TRBV28
len: 15
j_gene: TRBJ1-4
abundance: .
CDR3aa: CASKTVPGDNEKLFF
CDR3nt: TGTGCCAGCAAAACCGTACCAGGGGATAATGAAAAACTGTTTTTT